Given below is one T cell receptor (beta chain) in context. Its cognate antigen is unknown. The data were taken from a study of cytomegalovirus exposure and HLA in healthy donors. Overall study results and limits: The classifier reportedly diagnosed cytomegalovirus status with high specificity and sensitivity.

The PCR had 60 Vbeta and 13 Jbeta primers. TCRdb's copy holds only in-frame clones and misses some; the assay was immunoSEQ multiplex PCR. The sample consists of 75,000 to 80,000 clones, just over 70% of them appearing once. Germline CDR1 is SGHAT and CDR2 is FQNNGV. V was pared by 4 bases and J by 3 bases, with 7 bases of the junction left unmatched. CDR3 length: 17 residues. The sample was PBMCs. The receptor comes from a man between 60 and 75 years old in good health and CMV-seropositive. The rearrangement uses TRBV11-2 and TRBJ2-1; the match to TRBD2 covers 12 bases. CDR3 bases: TGTGCCAGCAGCTCAGGACTAGCGGGGCCAGTCTACAATGAGCAGTTCTTC. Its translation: CASSSGLAGPVYNEQFF. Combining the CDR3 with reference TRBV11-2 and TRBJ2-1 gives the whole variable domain EAGVAQSPRYKIIEKRQSVAFWCNPISGHATLYWYQQILGQGPKLLIQFQNNGVVDDSQLPKDRFSAERLKGVDSTLKIQPAKLEDSAVYLCASSSGLAGPVYNEQFFGPGTRLTVL.